This T cell receptor beta chain appears in the sequencing data of a study of vaccination effects on CD4 cells after COVID-19 (dated by TCRdb to the early 2020s). Turning to the overall study: In the ViraFEST assay, PBMC were stimulated with viral peptide pools, and TCR sequencing was then used to find antigen-specific CD4+ T cell clonotypes based on their expansion. A few million PBMC per well were cultured with approximately 10 ug/ml peptides in IMDM containing around 5.3% human AB serum, roughly 10 IU/ml IL-2 and gentamicin. The study compared SARS-CoV-2 spike-specific CD4+ TCR repertoires before and after mRNA vaccination in COVID-19 convalescent patients and infection-naive vaccine recipients. Post-vaccine samples across the study were collected a median of 72 days after the second dose, with a range of 14 to 241. Cultures from other donors in the study were sequenced with the Oncomine TCR Beta short-read assay on an Illumina iSeq 100. The full study included roughly 10 COVID-19 convalescent patients and several SARS-CoV-2-naive healthy vaccine recipients.

Counted from cysteine to phenylalanine, this CDR3 has 12 amino acids. Just the 36-base CDR3 DNA is kept, in frame starting at base 1. Germline trimming amounts to 6 bases on V and 8 bases on J, with 4 as the count of junction bases outside the gene matches. The germline V gene sets CDR1 to MNHEY and CDR2 to SVGAGI. This clone was seen only a few times. Its specific antigen is unknown. No base qualities exist here, and no much larger clone lies one base off it. What the research found in general, with its limitations: In healthy vaccine recipients, vaccine-induced clones were almost all SARS-CoV-2 mono-reactive, with only 1 of 255 being cross-reactive with common cold coronaviruses. Only a small number of convalescent patients were included, and no early post-infection timepoints were available, which limited the study. Both infection-induced and vaccine-induced clones contracted markedly at late post-vaccination timepoints, which is consistent with waning T cell responses.

Libraries were constructed by the immunoSEQ multiplex PCR assay. DNA from the CD4+ T cells that had been cultured and isolated underwent TCR beta CDR3 sequencing. Per the authors' processing: Non-productive TCR sequences were removed, reads were trimmed to the CDR3 region, and CDR3s of at least 7 amino acids were retained. The MANAFEST web app was used to identify antigen-specific clonotypes by comparing expansion in peptide wells with expansion in reference cultures. For clones to be considered positive, expansion at FDR<0.05 versus reference and all other wells, an odds ratio above 5, and a frequency above 0.1% in two replicate wells were required. A clonotype was called cross-reactive if it was significantly expanded both in SARS-CoV-2 spike wells and in at least one common cold coronavirus spike condition. Levenshtein distance calculated with the stringdist R package was used to assess CDR3 similarity, and unrooted trees were constructed with ape in R 3.6.1. What TCRdb holds here is the immuneACCESS table cut down to in-frame rearrangements. Part of the clones is not present; checked against another copy, under half of the missing clones reflect an unresolved V gene, and the others are unexplained. V and J calls and clone size are given by that table; D and trimming were obtained from the DNA. The sample table contains approximately 61,000 clones; only one count was recorded for around four fifths of them. The ten largest clones add up to about 4.5% of the sample.

After around 10 days of culture, CD4+ T cells were isolated with the EasySep CD4+ T cell isolation kit. Each participant got two doses of an mRNA SARS-CoV-2 vaccine, either BNT162b2 or mRNA-1273. The absence of prior SARS-CoV-2 infection in healthy vaccine recipients was confirmed by negative nucleocapsid antibodies before and after vaccination. On days 3 and 7, half of the culture medium was replaced with fresh IL-2-containing medium. Unless otherwise noted, each peptide stimulation condition was cultured in triplicate wells. PBMC were separated from whole blood using Ficoll-Paque Plus gradient centrifugation and were then either cryopreserved at -140C or used fresh. The QIAamp micro DNA kit was used to extract genomic DNA from the cultured CD4+ T cells.

This specimen was CD4+ T cells from PBMCs cultured without peptide, taken after COVID-19 vaccination. This sequence uses TRBV6-5 and TRBJ1-2, with 9 bases matching TRBD1. This TCR was sampled from a human donor who received a COVID-19 vaccine. The DNA sequence follows: TGTGCCAGCAGCGGTACAGGGGGCGGCTACACCTTC. This gives the protein CASSGTGGGYTF.